This T cell receptor beta chain was captured by sequencing in a study of T cell repertoires in cytomegalovirus infection (dated by TCRdb to about 2019). A note on the overall study: Donor HLA type was relevant to the analysis, as public TCR beta signatures indicated carriage of CMV infection together with the matching HLA type. What the study reported, not specific to this receptor: In both this cohort and an independent cohort of 350 to 400 donors, the cumulative frequency of public TCR beta family members distinguished carriers of CMV infection plus the relevant HLA type. The ex vivo response was dominated by HLA-C-restricted CMV-specific TCR beta clonotypes, and the single most frequent clonotype in two of eight donors was supplied by these HLA-C-restricted clonotypes.

Sequencer: Illumina HiSeq 1500. TCRdb's own reprocessing of the public reads used fastp at Q25 and MiXCR and kept productive beta chains. Identical CDR3 proteins give one entry, which carries the most common genes and DNA. The sample includes some 600,000 distinct CDR3 sequences, with roughly 26% observed a single time. The top ten hold 6.5% to 10% of the sample. This clonotype was picked up a small number of times. Its antigen is not yet known. There are no base qualities to consult, and no much larger clone falls within one base. The germline V end is reduced by 3 bases and the J end by 3 bases; junction bases left unmatched: 1. The CDR1 and CDR2 encoded by the germline V gene are MDHEN and SYDVKM. From cysteine to phenylalanine, the CDR3 is 13 amino acids long. CDR3 DNA only is kept here, 39 bases in frame from base 1.

In this chain, TRBV28 is recombined with TRBJ2-7; TRBD2 lines up with 8 middle nucleotides. The TCR comes from a human donor in good health (CMV status not recorded). Some clones in this sample may be carry-over from other donors' samples. Input material: CD8+ T cells from PBMCs. The sequence in DNA is TGTGCCAGCAGTTTGCGGGGGGACTACGAGCAGTACTTC. Translated, it gives CASSLRGDYEQYF.